This TCR beta chain was profiled in a study of shared clonotypes between healthy human individuals. Sequenced by immunoSEQ multiplex PCR; TCRdb stores in-frame clones only, minus some. The table records roughly 1,100,000 clones, approximately 68% of them present only once. From germline, CDR1 is SGHKS and CDR2 YYEKEE (reference sequence). The CDR3 has 16 amino acids. Trimming stripped 4 bases from V and 2 bases from J, with 16 bases between. Sequences were obtained from memory CD4+ T cells sorted from blood. Subset given: CD45RA-negative fraction. This chain connects TRBV5-5 to TRBJ1-5; no clear D. The TCR comes from a man aged 18 to 29 in good health. The DNA of the CDR3 is TGTGCCAGCAGCCCCCGATCGGATTTGGGCAATCAGCCCCAGCATTTT. It is translated as CASSPRSDLGNQPQHF.